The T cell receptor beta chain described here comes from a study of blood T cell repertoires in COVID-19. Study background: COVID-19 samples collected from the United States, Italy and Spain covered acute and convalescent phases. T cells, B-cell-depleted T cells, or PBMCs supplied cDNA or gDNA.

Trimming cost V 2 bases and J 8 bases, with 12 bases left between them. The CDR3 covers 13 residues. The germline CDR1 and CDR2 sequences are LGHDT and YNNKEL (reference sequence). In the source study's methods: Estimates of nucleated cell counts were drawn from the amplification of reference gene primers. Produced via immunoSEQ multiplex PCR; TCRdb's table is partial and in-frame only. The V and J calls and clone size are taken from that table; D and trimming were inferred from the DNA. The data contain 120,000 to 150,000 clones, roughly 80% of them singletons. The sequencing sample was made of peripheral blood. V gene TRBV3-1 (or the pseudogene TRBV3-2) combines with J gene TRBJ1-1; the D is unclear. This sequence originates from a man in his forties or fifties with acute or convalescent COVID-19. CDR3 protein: CASSQFSVSEAFF. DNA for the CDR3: TGTGCCAGCAGCCAATTCAGCGTTTCCGAAGCTTTCTTT.